Sequencing of this T cell receptor (beta chain) was carried out in a study of CD8 T cells in ankylosing spondylitis. This clonotype was observed at least ten times. The antigen remains unidentified. Study findings and constraints: Disease-associated clones were reportedly significantly overrepresented in matched ankylosing spondylitis synovial fluid. Prior work had noted some motif variants in reactive arthritis blood and synovial fluid. Apparently characteristic of ankylosing spondylitis blood was a TCR beta motif (about 8 highly homologous variants).

Quantitative barcoded 5'-RACE was used to prepare TCR beta libraries. Each CDR3 protein is one row after TCRdb ran MiXCR on the 5' RACE reads. The table shows some 220,000 distinct CDR3 sequences, with 10% to 13% occurring only once. This CDR3 is 17 amino acids long. The V end lost 9 bases, the J end lost 3 bases, and 27 bases lay between the germline ends. This clonotype originated in a male donor with ankylosing spondylitis or in good health (not recorded which). The V and J genes are TRBV12-3 or TRBV12-4 and TRBJ2-7; maybe TRBD2 (6 bases). The sequencing input was blood, either unsorted or a sorted T cell fraction (not recorded which). The CDR3 DNA is TGTGCCAGTGGCCCGGGTAGCGGCGCGCTCATTTACTACGAGCAGTACTTC. This translates into CASGPGSGALIYYEQYF.